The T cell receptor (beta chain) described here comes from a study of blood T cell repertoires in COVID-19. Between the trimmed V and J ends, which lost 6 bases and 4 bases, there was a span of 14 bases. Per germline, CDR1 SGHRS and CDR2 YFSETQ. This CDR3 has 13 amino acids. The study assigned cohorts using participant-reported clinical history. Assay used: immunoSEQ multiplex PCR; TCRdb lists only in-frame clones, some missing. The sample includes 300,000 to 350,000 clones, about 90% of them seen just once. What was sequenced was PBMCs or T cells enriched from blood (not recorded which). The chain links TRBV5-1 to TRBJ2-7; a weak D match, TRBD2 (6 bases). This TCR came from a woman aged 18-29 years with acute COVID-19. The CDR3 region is CASTGPGVYEQYF. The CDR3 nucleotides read TGCGCCAGCACAGGGCCGGGGGTGTACGAGCAGTACTTC.